This section outlines one T cell receptor beta chain sequence together with its context. Its specific antigen is unknown. Per-base quality was not reported, and no clone a single base away is much larger than it. One collaborating source in Seattle enrolled patients during active infection and followed them longitudinally through the course of disease. Each collaborating institution followed its own protocols to collect whole blood in K2EDTA tubes. For TCRbeta analysis, collaborator samples were shipped as frozen whole blood, as isolated PBMCs, or as DNA extracted from either sample type. V is pared back by 1 base and J by 4 bases, with 7 bases lying between the germline termini. Reading from cysteine to phenylalanine, the CDR3 counts 14 amino acids. Just the 42-base CDR3 DNA is kept, in frame starting at base 1. CDR1 is given as SGHTA and CDR2 as FQGNSA, both from the germline V gene. The immunoSEQ Assay, a bias-controlled multiplex PCR, was used to amplify TCRbeta CDR3 regions from genomic DNA. On the authors' methods: Nucleated cell counts per sample were estimated from amplification of reference gene primers within the assay. Sequence reads were collapsed and filtered to measure the absolute abundance of every unique TCRbeta CDR3 rearrangement. For each sample, productive Simpson clonality was calculated as the square root of Simpson's diversity index across productive rearrangements. TCRdb took this table from immuneACCESS and kept in-frame rearrangements with V and J called. Such tables lack part of the clones; where checked against another copy, unresolved V genes explain under half of the gap, and the rest is unexplained. The V and J calls and clone size are taken from that table; D and trimming were inferred from the DNA. In all, the sample holds more than 90,000 clones, and approximately 90% of those were seen once. Around 18% of the sample rests with the top ten.

The entry originates in a study of blood T cell repertoires in COVID-19 (dated by TCRdb to about 2020). Regarding the complete study: Samples covering the acute and convalescent phases of COVID-19 were provided by collaborators in the United States, Italy and Spain. The prospective study material was composed of cDNA or gDNA derived from T cells, B-cell-depleted T cells, or PBMCs. Deeply sampled blood TCRbeta repertoires from subjects exposed to, actively infected with, or recovered from COVID-19 were included in the dataset. The repertoires were released in a freely available public database intended as a resource for research on the immune response to SARS-CoV-2. The samples were drawn from two sources: the first 160 participants of the ongoing ImmuneRACE study, and 1,000 to 1,500 subjects contributed by 6 global collaborators. Sample metadata almost always included a de-identified subject ID, COVID-19 status, age in years and sex. Where available, HLA class I and class II types were obtained from metadata supplied by the sample provider rather than from assay-based typing. What the study reported, not specific to this receptor: How much clinical and demographic metadata was included differed by source and by participant, and the metadata was provided uncurated.

The clonotype comes from a woman aged 55-69 years with COVID-19, enrolled during active disease. The sequencing sample was made of peripheral blood. The chain was built from TRBV7-2 and TRBJ1-4; the D gene cannot be resolved reliably. The nucleotide sequence reads as follows: TGTGCCAGCAGCTTAGGCGGGTATAATGAAAAACTGTTTTTT. It translates as CASSLGGYNEKLFF.